Below are 15 T cell receptor beta chains sequenced from a single sample in a study of vaccination effects on CD4 cells after COVID-19. Following 10 days of culture, CD4+ T cells were isolated. Every participant took two doses of the BNT162b2 or mRNA-1273 vaccine. These receptors have no known antigen. TCRdb's table, derived via immunoSEQ multiplex PCR, lists solely in-frame clones and lacks some. This sample yields approximately 31,000 clones, of which about 74% are seen a single time; 15% belongs to the top ten. The source was CD4+ T cells from PBMCs cultured without peptide, collected after COVID-19 vaccination. The source is a human donor who received a COVID-19 vaccine.

CDR3 residues: CASSQGQGYGYTF. Here the CDR3 DNA reads TGCGCCAGCAGCCAAGGACAGGGCTATGGCTACACCTTC. V and J are TRBV4-1 and TRBJ1-2; 7 bases are shared with TRBD1. Trimming at V came to 1 base and at J to 4 bases, leaving 0 bases not matched to a gene. Germline V CDR1 and CDR2: MGHRA, YSYEKL. The CDR3 runs to 13 residues.

This chain links TRBV5-4 with TRBJ2-3, with D maybe TRBD2 (6 bases). V was clipped by 4 bases and J by 2 bases, with 17 bases between them. Germline lookup yields CDR1 SGHNT and CDR2 YYREEE (reference sequence). This CDR3 is built from 16 residues. CDR3 nucleotide sequence: TGTGCCAGCAGCCTAGGACTAAGGAAAAACACAGATACGCAGTATTTT. Translation gives CASSLGLRKNTDTQYF. Together with reference TRBV5-4 and TRBJ2-3, the CDR3 gives the full variable domain: ETGVTQSPTHLIKTRGQQVTLRCSSQSGHNTVSWYQQALGQGPQFIFQYYREEENGRGNFPPRFSGLQFPNYSSELNVNALELDDSALYLCASSLGLRKNTDTQYFGPGTRLTVL.

The chain joins TRBV7-9 to TRBJ1-2; D perhaps matches TRBD1 (5 bases). Germline CDR1 SEHNR, CDR2 FQNEAQ (reference sequence). The CDR3 contains 14 residues. Between the trimmed V and J ends, which lost 5 bases and 4 bases, there was a span of 14 bases. The CDR3 DNA is TGTGCCAGCAGCCCTGGGACGGGAGGCTATGGCTACACCTTC. Its translation: CASSPGTGGYGYTF.

CDR3 residues: CASSELATGELFF. The CDR3 DNA follows: TGTGCCAGCAGTGAACTAGCCACCGGGGAGCTGTTTTTT. The J gene is TRBJ2-2, the V gene TRBV6-1; a weak D match, TRBD2 (5 bases). Trimming removed 2 bases from V and 4 bases from J, with 5 bases in between. The CDR3 is made up of 13 amino acids. CDR1 and CDR2 from the germline V gene are MNHNS and SASEGT.

This chain joins TRBV5-4 and TRBJ1-1; no firm D call. This CDR3 is built from 12 residues. Germline loops: CDR1 SGHNT, CDR2 YYREEE (reference sequence). The germline V and J ends were trimmed by 6 bases and 2 bases, with 8 bases remaining between them. CDR3: CASKDRNTEAFF. CDR3 sequence (DNA): TGTGCCAGCAAGGATCGAAACACTGAAGCTTTCTTT.

This chain connects TRBV30 to TRBJ1-4; possibly TRBD1 for D (5 bases). V was pared by 5 bases and J by 4 bases, with 17 bases between. Per germline, CDR1 GTSNPN and CDR2 SVGIG (reference sequence). The CDR3 has 15 residues. CDR3 sequence reads: CAWGLAGRYNEKLFF. CDR3 nucleotides: TGTGCCTGGGGACTTGCGGGACGGTATAATGAAAAACTGTTTTTT. The whole variable domain, remainder taken from reference TRBV30 and TRBJ1-4, is SQTIHQWPATLVQPVGSPLSLECTVEGTSNPNLYWYRQAAGRGLQLLFYSVGIGQISSEVPQNLSASRPQDRQFILSSKKLLLSDSGFYLCAWGLAGRYNEKLFFGSGTQLSVL.

The rearrangement joins TRBV11-3 to TRBJ1-6; D not certain. Trimming pared 2 bases from V and 10 bases from J, leaving 15 bases between. CDR1 and CDR2 (germline): SGHNT, YENEEA. The CDR3 is made up of 15 amino acids. CDR3 region: CASSLPQVIISPLHF. DNA of the CDR3: TGTGCCAGCAGCTTACCTCAGGTGATTATCTCACCCCTCCACTTT.

The V call is TRBV28, the J call TRBJ1-3; no clear D. Per the germline V gene, CDR1 is MDHEN and CDR2 is SYDVKM. Deletions cut 4 bases from V and 4 bases from J, with 8 bases between. The CDR3 is 13 amino acids. CDR3: CASSSPPGNTIYF. The CDR3 DNA reads TGTGCCAGCAGTTCCCCGCCCGGAAACACCATATATTTT.

This clone showed up just once. The rearrangement joins TRBV28 to TRBJ2-7; D is uncertain. Germline V gene sequence: CDR1 MDHEN, CDR2 SYDVKM. Deletions cut 3 bases from V and 13 bases from J, with 16 bases between. The length of the CDR3 is 12 residues. The CDR3 DNA is TGTGCCAGCAGTTTTTTCTCTCAGGCCCCATACTTC. Its translation: CASSFFSQAPYF.

The rearrangement joins TRBV5-1 to TRBJ1-4, with 7 bases matching TRBD1. This CDR3 is built from 14 residues. V lost 3 bases to trimming and J lost 6 bases; unmatched junction nucleotides: 5. Germline lookup yields CDR1 SGHRS and CDR2 YFSETQ. The chain's CDR3 is CASSWDGQDEKLFF. The CDR3 DNA sequence: TGCGCCAGCAGCTGGGACGGACAGGATGAAAAACTGTTTTTT.

The chain couples TRBV6-6 to TRBJ2-1; D is unclear. Germline loops: CDR1 MNHNY, CDR2 SVGAGI (reference sequence). V lost 0 bases to trimming and J lost 4 bases, with 7 bases between them. This CDR3 has 14 amino acids. The CDR3 is CASSYSMVYNEQFF. CDR3 DNA sequence: TGTGCCAGCAGTTACTCGATGGTATACAATGAGCAGTTCTTC.

The V gene is TRBV4-1, the J gene TRBJ2-5; 14 bases fit TRBD2. Germline V gene sequence: CDR1 MGHRA, CDR2 YSYEKL. Germline trimming cut 2 bases from V and 5 bases from J; bases unmatched to any gene: 7. The CDR3 is made up of 17 amino acids. CDR3 DNA sequence: TGCGCCAGCAGCCAACGGGGACTAGCGGGAGACTGGGAGACCCAGTACTTC. Its protein product is CASSQRGLAGDWETQYF.

The chain combines TRBV5-1 with TRBJ2-2, with 9 bases matching TRBD1. Germline-derived CDR1 and CDR2 are SGHRS and YFSETQ. The J segment lost 1 base and the V segment lost 3 bases, leaving 1 base of the junction unmatched. The CDR3 is made up of 15 amino acids. In DNA, the CDR3 is TGCGCCAGCAGCTCGGGACAGGGGAACACCGGGGAGCTGTTTTTT. This translates into CASSSGQGNTGELFF. Full variable domain (remainder filled in from reference TRBV5-1 and TRBJ2-2): KAGVTQTPRYLIKTRGQQVTLSCSPISGHRSVSWYQQTPGQGLQFLFEYFSETQRNKGNFPGRFSGRQFSNSRSEMNVSTLELGDSALYLCASSSGQGNTGELFFGEGSRLTVL.

The V call is TRBV24-1, the J call TRBJ2-3, with D possibly being TRBD2 (6 bases). V was cut by 4 bases and J by 4 bases, with 11 bases left in between. Germline V gives CDR1 KGHDR, CDR2 SFDVKD. This CDR3 has 14 amino acids. This CDR3 reads CATSDPRLADTQYF. CDR3 coding DNA: TGTGCCACCAGTGACCCCCGACTAGCAGATACGCAGTATTTT.

The J gene is TRBJ2-1, the V gene TRBV2; TRBD2 matches at 11 bases. CDR1 is SNHLY, CDR2 FYNNEI, per germline. Unmatched junction bases numbered 5, after V lost 6 bases and J lost 4 bases. This CDR3 spans 15 amino acids. CDR3 in DNA: TGTGCCAGCAGGGGGACTAGCGGAGGGTACAATGAGCAGTTCTTC. It encodes CASRGTSGGYNEQFF.